This TCR beta chain was recovered during a study of cytomegalovirus exposure and HLA in healthy donors. Generated by immunoSEQ multiplex PCR, the TCRdb table keeps only in-frame clones and is missing some. The table lists some 140,000 clones, approximately 84% of them singletons. Whole-study results and caveats: Specificity for CMV antigens was confirmed in vitro for a few of the CMV-associated chains. The study designated 150 or so TCR beta chains cytomegalovirus-associated. Across donors, most TCRs were seen rarely, yet some public ones were widespread.

The sample holds one count of this clone. Its antigen is unidentified. V was pared by 4 bases and J by 4 bases, with 16 bases between. This CDR3 is built from 15 residues. Germline loops: CDR1 LNHDA, CDR2 SQIVND (reference sequence). Separate from the roughly 670-subject first cohort, the roughly 120-subject validation cohort was the one that the donors belonged to. The chain recombines TRBV19 with TRBJ2-5; perhaps TRBD2 as D (5 bases). The receptor comes from a woman aged 30 to 39 in good health and CMV-seronegative. Material for sequencing was PBMCs. The CDR3, as DNA: TGTGCCAGTAGTAGTTCGCAAGGGAGAGGAGAGACCCAGTACTTC. This codes for CASSSSQGRGETQYF.